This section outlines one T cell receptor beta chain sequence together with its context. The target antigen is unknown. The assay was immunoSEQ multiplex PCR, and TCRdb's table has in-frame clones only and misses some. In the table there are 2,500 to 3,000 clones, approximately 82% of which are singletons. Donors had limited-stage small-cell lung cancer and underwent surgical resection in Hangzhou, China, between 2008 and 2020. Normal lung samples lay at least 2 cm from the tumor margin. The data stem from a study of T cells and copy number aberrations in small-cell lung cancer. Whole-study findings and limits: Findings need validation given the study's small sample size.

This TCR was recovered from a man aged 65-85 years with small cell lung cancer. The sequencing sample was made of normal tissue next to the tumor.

In DNA, the CDR3 is TGTGCCAGCAGCTTGTCCGGCACTCGGAATGAGCAGTTCTTC. Protein: CASSLSGTRNEQFF. The V call is TRBV5-4, the J call TRBJ2-1; D is undetermined. Trimming removed 1 base from V and 7 bases from J, with 12 bases in between. CDR3 length: 14 residues. Looked up from germline, CDR1 is SGHNT and CDR2 is YYREEE (reference sequence).